The rows below give T cell receptor beta chains drawn from one sample of a study of blood T cell repertoires in COVID-19. Using immunoSEQ multiplex PCR, the repertoire was profiled, and TCRdb retains in-frame clones only, with some absent. The repertoire includes about 73,000 clones, approximately 92% of them detected once, and about 9.2% sits in the top ten. The sequencing sample was made of peripheral blood. The receptor set was obtained from an elderly man with acute or convalescent COVID-19. The CDR3 runs from the conserved cysteine through the conserved F or W. A D gene is named only where the DNA matches it firmly.

d_gene	v_gene	j_gene	CDR3aa	CDR3nt
NA	TRBV5-1	TRBJ2-5	CASSRDWVETQYF	TGCGCCAGCAGCAGGGACTGGGTAGAGACCCAGTACTTC
NA	TRBV6-5	TRBJ2-1	CASSYEAGSYNEQFF	TGTGCCAGCAGTTACGAAGCAGGCTCCTACAATGAGCAGTTCTTC
TRBD1	TRBV5-1	TRBJ1-1	CATGPGQANTEAFF	TGCGCCACCGGACCAGGACAGGCGAACACTGAAGCTTTCTTT
NA	TRBV7-8	TRBJ1-1	CASSLAQGTGTEAFF	TGTGCCAGCAGCTTAGCGCAGGGGACCGGCACTGAAGCTTTCTTT
TRBD1	TRBV12-3/TRBV12-4	TRBJ1-6	CASSRSGQPLHF	TGTGCCAGCAGTCGCTCGGGACAGCCCCTCCACTTT
TRBD2	TRBV6-5	TRBJ2-5	CASSSPREGGETQYF	TGTGCCAGCAGTTCCCCCAGGGAGGGCGGGGAGACCCAGTACTTC
TRBD1	TRBV10-2	TRBJ1-2	CASRETGDYGYTF	TGCGCCAGCAGAGAGACAGGGGACTATGGCTACACCTTC
NA	TRBV24-1	TRBJ1-5	CATSDSGGNQPQHF	TGTGCCACCAGTGATTCAGGGGGCAATCAGCCCCAGCATTTT
NA	TRBV7-9	TRBJ2-5	CASSPTGETQYF	TGTGCCAGCAGCCCCACAGGGGAGACCCAGTACTTC
TRBD1	TRBV18	TRBJ1-2	CASSPGQGMGYTF	TGTGCCAGCTCACCTGGACAGGGGATGGGCTACACCTTC
TRBD1	TRBV5-1	TRBJ2-1	CASRFGQDNEQFF	TGCGCCAGCAGATTCGGACAGGACAATGAGCAGTTCTTC
NA	TRBV11-2	TRBJ2-1	CASSLSPELEQFF	TGTGCCAGCAGCCTCTCCCCCGAGTTAGAGCAGTTCTTC
TRBD1	TRBV11-3	TRBJ1-5	CASSLRDSYQPQHF	TGTGCCAGCAGCTTAAGGGACAGCTATCAGCCCCAGCATTTT